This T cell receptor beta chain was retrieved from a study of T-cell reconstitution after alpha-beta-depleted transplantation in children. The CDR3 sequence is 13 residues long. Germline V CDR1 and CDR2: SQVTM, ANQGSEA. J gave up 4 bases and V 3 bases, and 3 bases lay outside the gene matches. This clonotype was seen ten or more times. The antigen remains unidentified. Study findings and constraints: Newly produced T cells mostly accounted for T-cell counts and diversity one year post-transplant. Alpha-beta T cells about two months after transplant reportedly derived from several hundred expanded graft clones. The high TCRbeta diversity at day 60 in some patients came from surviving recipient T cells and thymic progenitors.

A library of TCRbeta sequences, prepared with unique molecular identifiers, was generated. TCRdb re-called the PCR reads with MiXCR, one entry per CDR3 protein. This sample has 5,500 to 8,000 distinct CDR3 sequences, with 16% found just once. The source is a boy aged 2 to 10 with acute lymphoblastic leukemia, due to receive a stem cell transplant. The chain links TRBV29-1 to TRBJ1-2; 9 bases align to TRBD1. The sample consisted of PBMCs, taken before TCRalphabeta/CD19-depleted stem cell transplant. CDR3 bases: TGCAGCGTTGATGGGACAGGGATCTATGGCTACACCTTC. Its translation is CSVDGTGIYGYTF.